A selection of T cell receptor beta chains follows, all from one sample in a study of neurological immune-mediated disorders. TCRdb analysed the 5' RACE reads with MiXCR anew, one entry per CDR3 protein. The data contain 80,000 or so distinct CDR3 sequences, about 9.5% of them seen just once; the ten biggest clones take up 1.7%. The sequenced sample was PBMCs. Every receptor here comes from a man aged 50-60 years in good health. CDR3s include the opening cysteine and the closing phenylalanine or tryptophan. The D gene is left open where the match is weak. A row's size may be missing; if present it is once, few, many or a size class.

-,TRBV6-1,many,TRBJ1-3,TGTGCCAGCAGTGAAGCGTCCTTAGGGGCAAACTCTGGAAACACCATATATTTT,CASSEASLGANSGNTIYF
TRBD2,TRBV7-2,many,TRBJ2-2,TGTGCCAGCAGCCAGGGACTAGCGGCGAACACCGGGGAGCTGTTTTTT,CASSQGLAANTGELFF
TRBD2,TRBV27,many,TRBJ2-5,TGTGCCAGCAGTTCATCCGGGACTAGAGGAGAGACCCAGTACTTC,CASSSSGTRGETQYF
TRBD2,TRBV20-1,many,TRBJ2-1,TGCAGTGCTAGAGATCCTAGCGGGAATTACAATGAGCAGTTCTTC,CSARDPSGNYNEQFF
TRBD2,TRBV10-3,many,TRBJ2-1,TGTGCCATCACCAAAACCAAGACTAGCGTCCCCAGTGAGCAGTTCTTC,CAITKTKTSVPSEQFF
TRBD2,TRBV24-1,many,TRBJ2-1,TGTGCCACCAGTGATTTTAGCGGGGGGGCCCGGAATGAGCAGTTCTTC,CATSDFSGGARNEQFF
TRBD2,TRBV5-1,many,TRBJ2-1,TGCGCCAGCAGCTTGTTAGCGGGAGAAGTTCTTGAGCAGTTCTTC,CASSLLAGEVLEQFF
TRBD2,TRBV5-8,many,TRBJ2-1,TGTGCCAGCAGCTCGGGACTAGCGATTCCCAATGAGCAGTTCTTC,CASSSGLAIPNEQFF
-,TRBV10-3,many,TRBJ1-2,TGTGCCATCAGCCCCGGGACCCGGGGACACTATGGCTACACCTTC,CAISPGTRGHYGYTF
TRBD1,TRBV12-3/TRBV12-4,many,TRBJ1-2,TGTGCCAGCAGCCAAACAGGGGGCTTAGGTGGCTACACCTTC,CASSQTGGLGGYTF
-,TRBV29-1,many,TRBJ2-5,TGCAGCGTTGAAAGGGATAGGGAGACCCAGTACTTC,CSVERDRETQYF
TRBD2,TRBV5-6,-,TRBJ2-1,TGTGCCACCCAGACTAGCGGGGGACATGAGCAGTTCTTC,CATQTSGGHEQFF
-,TRBV28,-,TRBJ2-7,TGTGTCAGCAGTATCCGGACCTCCAGTCCCTACGAGCAGTACTTC,CVSSIRTSSPYEQYF
TRBD1,TRBV5-1,many,TRBJ1-6,TGCGCCAGCAGCTTGGAGGGACAGTCTTCACCCCTCCACTTT,CASSLEGQSSPLHF
TRBD2,TRBV9,many,TRBJ2-3,TGTGCCAGCAGCGTTAGGACTAGCGGGTACCCAGATACGCAGTATTTT,CASSVRTSGYPDTQYF
-,TRBV5-1,many,TRBJ2-2,TGCGCCAGCAGCTTGGACAAGGCGAACACCGGGGAGCTGTTTTTT,CASSLDKANTGELFF
-,TRBV5-1,many,TRBJ1-5,TGCGCCAGCAGCTTGGGGGGCAGAGACAATCAGCCCCAGCATTTT,CASSLGGRDNQPQHF
-,TRBV10-3,few,TRBJ1-5,TGTGCCATCAGTGAGTCGGACCTATATGGCAATCAGCCCCAGCATTTT,CAISESDLYGNQPQHF
TRBD1,TRBV24-1,many,TRBJ2-5,TGTGCCACCAGTGATCAGGGACAGGGCCAAGAGACCCAGTACTTC,CATSDQGQGQETQYF
-,TRBV15,many,TRBJ1-5,TGTGCCACCAGCAGAGAACAGGGTCAGCCCCAGCATTTT,CATSREQGQPQHF
-,TRBV7-2,many,TRBJ1-1,TGTGCCAGCAGCTTAGTTGGTGGAGGGAACACTGAAGCTTTCTTT,CASSLVGGGNTEAFF
-,TRBV7-6,many,TRBJ1-5,TGTGCCAGCAGCTTAATAGCAGGGGCTAATCAGCCCCAGCATTTT,CASSLIAGANQPQHF
-,TRBV28,many,TRBJ2-5,TGTGCCAGCAGACCCACCGGACTTGGGGAGACCCAGTACTTC,CASRPTGLGETQYF
-,TRBV11-2,many,TRBJ1-5,TGTGCCAGCACTCCTGAGGTCGGTGATCAGCCCCAGCATTTT,CASTPEVGDQPQHF
-,TRBV19,-,TRBJ2-3,TGTGCCAGTAGCACCTTTTCCCAGGTGGCAGATACGCAGTATTTT,CASSTFSQVADTQYF
TRBD2,TRBV7-6,many,TRBJ2-1,TGTGCCAGCAGCTTAGGGGTGGGGACTATAGGATACAATGAGCAGTTCTTC,CASSLGVGTIGYNEQFF
TRBD2,TRBV20-1,many,TRBJ2-2,TGCAGTGCTCAAGGGGCTAGCGGGAGGTCCGGGGAGCTGTTTTTT,CSAQGASGRSGELFF
-,TRBV27,many,TRBJ1-5,TGTGCCAGCAGTCTTGGCGGGGACTATCAGCCCCAGCATTTT,CASSLGGDYQPQHF
-,TRBV5-1,many,TRBJ1-3,TGCGCCAGCAGCTTGGCTCCGGGGGCGACGGGAAACACCATATATTTT,CASSLAPGATGNTIYF
-,TRBV29-1,many,TRBJ2-1,TGCAGCGTTGACGAATCATATGAGCAGTTCTTC,CSVDESYEQFF
TRBD2,TRBV9,few,TRBJ2-3,TGTGCCAGCAGCATTAGCGGGAGCACAGATACGCAGTATTTT,CASSISGSTDTQYF
-,TRBV19,many,TRBJ1-3,TGTGCCAGTAGAGATTCCGGGTCCCTCGGGTACACCATATATTTT,CASRDSGSLGYTIYF
TRBD1,TRBV10-3,many,TRBJ1-2,TGTGCCATCAGTGAGCACCAGGGGGCTCGTAACTATGGCTACACCTTC,CAISEHQGARNYGYTF
-,TRBV5-1,many,TRBJ2-5,TGCGCCAGCAGCTTGCGCTCCCGGGGAATGGAGACCCAGTACTTC,CASSLRSRGMETQYF
-,TRBV29-1,many,TRBJ2-3,TGCAGCGTTTCTCGTACAGGGATGAGGGCAGATACGCAGTATTTT,CSVSRTGMRADTQYF